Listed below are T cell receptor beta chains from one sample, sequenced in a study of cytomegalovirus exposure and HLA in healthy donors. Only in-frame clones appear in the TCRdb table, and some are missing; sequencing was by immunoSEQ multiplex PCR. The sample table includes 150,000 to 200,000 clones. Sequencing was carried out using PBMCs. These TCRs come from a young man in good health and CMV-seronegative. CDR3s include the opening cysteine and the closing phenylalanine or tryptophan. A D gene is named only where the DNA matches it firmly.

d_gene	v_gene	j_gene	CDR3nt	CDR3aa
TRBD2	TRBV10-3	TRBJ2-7	TGTGCCATCAGTGAGCCGAACCCGGGACTAGGCCACTACGAGCAGTACTTC	CAISEPNPGLGHYEQYF
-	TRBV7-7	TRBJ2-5	TGTGCCAGCAGTCCAAATAGGGGTATATCTCAAGAGACCCAGTACTTC	CASSPNRGISQETQYF
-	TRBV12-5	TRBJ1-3	TGTGCTAGTGGTAGGAATCGGGGGATCTCTGGAAACACCATATATTTT	CASGRNRGISGNTIYF
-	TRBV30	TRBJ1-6	TGTGCCTGGAGTGTACCCGACAGGAGGAATTCACCCCTCCACTTT	CAWSVPDRRNSPLHF
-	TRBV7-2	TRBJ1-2	TGTGCCAGCAGCTTAGCTACCACAGGGCTGTACACCTTC	CASSLATTGLYTF
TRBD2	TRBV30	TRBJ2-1	TGTGCCTGGGCTGCCGGGACTAGCGCGCTCCGGAGCTCCTACAATGAGCAGTTCTTC	CAWAAGTSALRSSYNEQFF
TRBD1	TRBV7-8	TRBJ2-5	TGTGCCAGCAGCTTCTCGGGACAGGGCCAAGAGACCCAGTACTTC	CASSFSGQGQETQYF
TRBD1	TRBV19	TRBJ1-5	TGTGCCAGTCACTCCGGACAGGTGAGCAATCAGCCCCAGCATTTT	CASHSGQVSNQPQHF
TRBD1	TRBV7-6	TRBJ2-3	TGTGCCAGCAGCGTCGGACAGGGCACAGATACGCAGTATTTT	CASSVGQGTDTQYF
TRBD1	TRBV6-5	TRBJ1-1	TGTGCCAGCAGTCCCCGGGACAGGGAGGACACTGAAGCTTTCTTT	CASSPRDREDTEAFF
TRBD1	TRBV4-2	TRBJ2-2	TGTGCCAGCAGCCAAGAGACAGGGGGCACCGGGGAGCTGTTTTTT	CASSQETGGTGELFF
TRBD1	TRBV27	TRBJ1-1	TGTGCCAGCAGTCTCGGGACAGGGGGCCGTGGCACTGAAGCTTTCTTT	CASSLGTGGRGTEAFF
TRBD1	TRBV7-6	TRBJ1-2	TGTGCCAGCAGCTTGGGTCGAGCGGGACAGGGGAACTATGGCTACACCTTC	CASSLGRAGQGNYGYTF
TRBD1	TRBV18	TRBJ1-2	TGTGCCAGCTCCACAGCAGGGGGGAAAACTATCGGCTACACCTTC	CASSTAGGKTIGYTF
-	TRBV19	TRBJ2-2	TGTGCCAGTAGTATTTCGGGAGCCGGGGAGCTGTTTTTT	CASSISGAGELFF
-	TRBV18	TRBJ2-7	TGTGCCAGCTCAATACGGGTTGCCTACGAGCAGTACTTC	CASSIRVAYEQYF
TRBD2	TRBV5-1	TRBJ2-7	TGCGCCAGCAGCTTCGGGACTAGCGTATACGAGCAGTACTTC	CASSFGTSVYEQYF
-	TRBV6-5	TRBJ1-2	TGTGCCAGCAGTTACCAGGGGTTGGGCTACACCTTC	CASSYQGLGYTF
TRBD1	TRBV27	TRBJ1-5	TGTGCCAGCAGGGCTACAGGGGAAAGGAGCAATCAGCCCCAGCATTTT	CASRATGERSNQPQHF
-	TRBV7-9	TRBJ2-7	TGTGCCAGCAGCCCGGGCGGGCCTCCCGTATACGAGCAGTACTTC	CASSPGGPPVYEQYF
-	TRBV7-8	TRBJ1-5	TGTGCCAGCAGCTTTGGGGGACATCGTATTAGCAATCAGCCCCAGCATTTT	CASSFGGHRISNQPQHF
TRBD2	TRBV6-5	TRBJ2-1	TGTGCCAGCAGTTACGAGGGACTAGCGCTCAATGAGCAGTTCTTC	CASSYEGLALNEQFF